One T cell receptor (beta chain) is described in this entry. Per the original methods: Estimates of nucleated cell counts were drawn from the amplification of reference gene primers. Sequencing was performed with immunoSEQ multiplex PCR; in TCRdb, only in-frame clones are kept and a portion is missing. V and J calls and clone size are those listed in that table; D and trimming were worked out from the DNA. Of approximately 210,000 clones in the sample, roughly four fifths were seen once. The data derive from a study of blood T cell repertoires in COVID-19. From germline, CDR1 is SGHAT and CDR2 FQNNGV. CDR3 size: 15 residues. With 3 bases clipped from V and 6 bases from J, the junction kept 5 bases outside the gene matches.

The TCR was taken from a woman in her forties or fifties with active or convalescent COVID-19. The V call is TRBV11-2, the J call TRBJ2-1; 10 nucleotides line up with TRBD2. Specimen: peripheral blood. CDR3 bases: TGTGCCAGCAGCTTCCAGCGGGGGGGCAGCAATGAGCAGTTCTTC. This encodes CASSFQRGGSNEQFF.